Each of the 26 T cell receptor beta chains below was sequenced from the same sample in a study of spatial heterogeneity in lung cancer. Time point of the sample: sample taken at primary tumor resection. TCRs were sequenced from unsorted whole RNA of tumor, nontumor lung or PBMC. TCRdb called the 5' RACE reads again in MiXCR, with one record for every CDR3 protein. This table has a few thousand distinct CDR3 sequences, approximately 35% appearing once. The source material was PBMCs, sampled at surgery. The receptors derive from a male donor with early-stage non-small cell lung cancer.

This clonotype was counted between two and nine times. Since it is a stray read in a library aimed at alpha chains, this beta chain has a size that is not meaningful. This chain joins TRBV10-3 and TRBJ2-1; D gene unclear. This CDR3 is built from 14 residues. CDR1 and CDR2 from the germline V gene are ENHRY and SYGVKD. With 0 bases removed from V and 5 bases from J, the gap between germline ends came to 8 bases. The CDR3 region has the DNA TGTGCCATCAGTGAGTCCATCATCGACAATGAGCAGTTCTTC. Amino acid sequence: CAISESIIDNEQFF.

This clonotype has just a few counts. Little can be read into the size of this beta chain, an off-target read in a library designed for alpha chains. The genes are TRBV27 and TRBJ2-7, with D perhaps being TRBD1 or TRBD2 (5 bases each). The CDR3 has 15 residues. Germline V gives CDR1 MNHEY, CDR2 SMNVEV (reference sequence). Trimming left V 0 bases short and J 7 bases short, with 16 bases between. CDR3 region: CASSLSSGTLQEQYF. In nucleotides, the CDR3 is TGTGCCAGCAGTTTATCCTCAGGGACCCTACAGGAGCAGTACTTC.

Points on this clonotype: A library prepared for alpha chains yielded this beta chain as an off-target read; its size is of little meaning. The rearrangement uses TRBV2 and TRBJ1-3; D not resolved. Germline V gene lookup returns CDR1 SNHLY and CDR2 FYNNEI. V lost 7 bases, J lost 8 bases, and 15 bases lay in between. The CDR3 runs to 13 residues. The CDR3 DNA is TGTGCCAGCAACCGGATTCTACGGGACACCATATATTTT. This sequence encodes CASNRILRDTIYF.

This clonotype appeared a few times. Within a library made for alpha chains, this beta chain is off target, and its count is uninformative. The J gene is TRBJ2-3, the V gene TRBV7-8; the match to TRBD1 covers 7 bases. From germline, CDR1 is SGHVS and CDR2 FQNEAQ. The junction had 13 bases not matched to a gene; V was cut back by 6 bases and J by 1 base. The CDR3 extends over 17 amino acids. The CDR3 DNA reads as TGTGCCAGCAGTTCTAAGACAGGGCGGAGAGGCACAGATACGCAGTATTTT. Its protein is CASSSKTGRRGTDTQYF.

Concerning this clonotype itself: Found in a library prepared for alpha chains, this beta chain is an off-target read, and its abundance has little meaning. The rearrangement joins TRBV7-2 to TRBJ2-3; D might be TRBD1 (5 bases). V was cut by 5 bases and J by 0 bases, with 15 bases left in between. CDR1 SGHTA and CDR2 FQGNSA come from the germline V gene. The CDR3 covers 16 residues. The CDR3 region is CASSPVGLKSTDTQYF. CDR3 nucleotides: TGTGCCAGCAGCCCGGTGGGGCTTAAGAGCACAGATACGCAGTATTTT.

On this clonotype: The library was built for alpha chains, so this beta chain is an off-target read and its size means little. The gene calls are TRBV7-2 and TRBJ2-5, with TRBD1 as a possible D gene (6 bases). The V end was cut by 4 bases, the J end by 2 bases, with 8 bases between. There are 13 residues in the CDR3. The germline gives CDR1 SGHTA, CDR2 FQGNSA. The CDR3 loop reads CASSSGVQETQYF. The CDR3 nucleotides are TGTGCCAGCAGCTCAGGGGTACAAGAGACCCAGTACTTC.

This clonotype was counted a few times. This beta chain turned up in a library designed for alpha chains; as an off-target read, its abundance says little. V and J are TRBV4-1 and TRBJ2-4; D assignment may be TRBD1 or TRBD2 (5 bases each). The length of the CDR3 is 18 residues. V was clipped by 2 bases and J by 1 base, with 18 bases between them. Germline CDR1 MGHRA, CDR2 YSYEKL. Here the CDR3 reads CASSQKVGVESAKNIQYF. For the CDR3, the DNA is TGCGCCAGCAGCCAAAAAGTGGGGGTCGAGTCGGCCAAAAACATTCAGTACTTC.

Remarks on this clonotype: This beta chain appears as a stray read in a library generated for alpha chains; its size is not informative. This chain connects TRBV7-2 to TRBJ2-7; D is perhaps TRBD2 (6 bases). V lost 5 bases and J lost 5, with 13 bases in between. Germline V gene lookup returns CDR1 SGHTA and CDR2 FQGNSA. This CDR3 region has 13 residues. The CDR3 DNA sequence: TGTGCCAGCAGCCAGAGGCCGGGGGACGAGCAGTACTTC. Protein: CASSQRPGDEQYF.

This clonotype has a handful of counts. This beta chain is off target for a library built for alpha chains, so its abundance means little. The chain is built from TRBV11-2 and TRBJ2-1; 13 bases align to TRBD2. The germline gives CDR1 SGHAT, CDR2 FQNNGV. V dropped 1 base and J dropped 9; count of bases not matched to a gene: 18. The CDR3 consists of 20 residues. The DNA for the CDR3 is TGTGCCAGCAGCTTAGTGGGGGGTGGAAGGACTAGCGGGAGTATCGGTGAGCAGTTCTTC. It translates to CASSLVGGGRTSGSIGEQFF.

This clonotype appeared a few times. With the library built for alpha chains, this beta chain is off target and its frequency is not meaningful. V usage is TRBV14 and J usage is TRBJ2-7, with a weak D call TRBD2 (6 bases). Germline V gene data show CDR1 as SGHDN and CDR2 as FVKESK. Trimming stripped 1 base from V and 5 bases from J, with 12 bases between. The CDR3 spans 14 residues. DNA for the CDR3: TGTGCCAGCAGCCAAGGGGGGGTGGCGGACGAGCAGTACTTC. This sequence encodes CASSQGGVADEQYF.

This clonotype has just a few counts. In a library made to pick up alpha chains, this beta chain is a stray read with a size that means little. The J gene is TRBJ1-1, the V gene TRBV7-9; D uncertain. The CDR3 sequence is 13 residues long. V was pared by 3 bases and J by 0 bases, with 5 bases between. From germline, CDR1 is SEHNR and CDR2 FQNEAQ (reference sequence). The chain's CDR3 is CASSLVLNTEAFF. CDR3 sequence (DNA): TGTGCCAGCAGCTTGGTCTTGAACACTGAAGCTTTCTTT.

On this clonotype itself: The library was prepared for alpha chains; this beta chain is a stray read, so its frequency means little. The chain combines TRBV6-2 or TRBV6-3 with TRBJ2-5, with TRBD1 as a possible D gene (6 bases). V was shortened by 5 bases and J by 1 base, with 17 bases between the two germline ends. This CDR3 is built from 16 residues. Germline-derived CDR1 and CDR2 are MNHEY and SVGEGT. CDR3 sequence: CASSVAPDSIQETQYF. The CDR3 region has the DNA TGTGCCAGCAGTGTAGCCCCGGACAGCATCCAAGAGACCCAGTACTTC.

The table lists this clonotype with a few counts. This beta chain is an off-target read within a library intended for alpha chains, so its frequency means little. The chain couples TRBV24-1 to TRBJ2-3; D not certain. Germline V gene sequence: CDR1 KGHDR, CDR2 SFDVKD. This CDR3 is 12 amino acids long. Trimming stripped 2 bases from V and 5 bases from J, with 4 bases between. The DNA for the CDR3 is TGTGCCACCAGTGATTCTGGAGATACGCAGTATTTT. Encoded protein: CATSDSGDTQYF.

Concerning this clonotype itself: This beta chain came through as a stray read in a library set up for alpha chains, and its size says little. The J gene is TRBJ1-3, the V gene TRBV6-6; D ambiguous. This CDR3 has 13 residues. The germline gives CDR1 MNHNY, CDR2 SVGAGI (reference sequence). V was cut by 5 bases and J by 3 bases, with 8 bases left in between. DNA for the CDR3: TGTGCCAGCAGTCCCATAAATGGAAACACCATATATTTT. Translation gives CASSPINGNTIYF.

A note on this clonotype: This beta chain is an unintended read in a library built for alpha chains; its size means little. This chain links TRBV19 with TRBJ2-1, with TRBD2 matching over 8 bases. The CDR3 runs to 14 residues. Germline loops: CDR1 LNHDA, CDR2 SQIVND (reference sequence). Trimming took 3 bases from V and 5 from J; bases not matched to a gene: 3. In nucleotides, the CDR3 is TGTGCCAGTAGTATTGGGACTAGTGACAATGAGCAGTTCTTC. As protein: CASSIGTSDNEQFF.

With respect to this clonotype: Within a library made for alpha chains, this beta chain is off target, and its count is uninformative. CDR3: CSAPVGGLAGYEQYF. The DNA of the CDR3 is TGCAGTGCTCCCGTCGGCGGACTAGCGGGATACGAGCAGTACTTC. The chain carries TRBV20-1 and TRBJ2-7; 12 bases fit TRBD2. The CDR3 runs to 15 residues. V was clipped by 5 bases and J by 4 bases; unmatched bases: 9. Per the germline V gene, CDR1 is DFQATT and CDR2 is SNEGSKA (reference sequence).

Comment on this clonotype: This beta chain lies outside the target of a library built for alpha chains; its clone size means little. The J gene is TRBJ2-7, the V gene TRBV6-2 or TRBV6-3; 10 nucleotides match TRBD2. The CDR3 loop spans 14 amino acids. V lost 3 bases, J lost 3 bases, and 2 bases stayed unmatched. Germline CDR1 MNHEY, CDR2 SVGEGT. The CDR3 is CASSYSSGSYEQYF. The CDR3 DNA sequence: TGTGCCAGCAGTTATTCTAGCGGGAGCTACGAGCAGTACTTC.

This clonotype was counted a few times. Being off target in a library aimed at alpha chains, this beta chain has a size of little meaning. The chain recombines TRBV24-1 with TRBJ2-1; 9 bases agree with TRBD2. The CDR3 totals 12 residues. Germline V lookup: CDR1 KGHDR, CDR2 SFDVKD. With 10 bases clipped from V and 7 bases from J, the junction kept 4 bases outside the gene matches. The CDR3 nucleotides read TGTGCCACGGCGGGAGGGCCAAATGAGCAGTTCTTC. It is translated as CATAGGPNEQFF.

Worth noting for this clonotype: This beta chain is a stray read from a library made for alpha chains; its abundance is not meaningful. The chain links TRBV7-6 to TRBJ2-7; unclear D gene. Germline loops: CDR1 SGHVS, CDR2 FNYEAQ. This CDR3 comprises 13 residues. The V gene lost 0 bases and the J gene lost 2 bases, with 5 bases spanning the gap. DNA of the CDR3: TGTGCCAGCAGCTTAGCGGGCACCTACGAGCAGTACTTC. Translation gives CASSLAGTYEQYF.

Comment on this clonotype: A library made for alpha chains picked up this beta chain off target, so its size means little. The chain recombines TRBV6-5 with TRBJ2-7; possibly TRBD1 for D (5 bases). The CDR3 is 16 residues long. Germline-derived CDR1 and CDR2 are MNHEY and SVGAGI. The V end lost 6 bases, the J end lost 2 bases, and 20 bases lay between the germline ends. For the CDR3, the DNA is TGTGCCAGCAGAATCAACAGTGACAGCTTCACCTACGAGCAGTACTTC. This translates into CASRINSDSFTYEQYF.

The sample holds a few counts of this clonotype. The size of this beta chain means little, since it is a stray read in a library made for alpha chains. The chain couples TRBV3-1 to TRBJ2-1; 8 bases map to TRBD2. V shed 2 bases and J 9 bases; nucleotides not matched to a gene: 9. Germline-derived CDR1 and CDR2 are LGHDT and YNNKEL (reference sequence). The CDR3 covers 15 residues. The CDR3 is CASSQMNSGITEQFF. CDR3 DNA: TGTGCCAGCAGCCAAATGAATAGCGGGATCACTGAGCAGTTCTTC.

Notes on this clonotype: This beta chain is an off-target read within a library intended for alpha chains, so its frequency means little. This chain joins TRBV7-2 and TRBJ2-7; 7 positions match TRBD1. In germline, CDR1 is SGHTA, CDR2 FQGNSA. V trimming: 4 bases; J trimming: 3 bases; junction bases outside the gene matches: 6. The length of the CDR3 is 14 residues. DNA for the CDR3: TGTGCCAGCAGCTCTGGACAGGAGAACTACGAGCAGTACTTC. This codes for CASSSGQENYEQYF.

To note about this clonotype: The library was designed around alpha chains, so this beta chain is a stray read whose abundance carries little weight. V usage is TRBV6-4 and J usage is TRBJ2-3; TRBD2 might be the D (5 bases). V lost 3 bases and J 4 bases, leaving 20 bases between the germline ends. CDR3 length: 17 residues. Germline V lookup: CDR1 MRHNA, CDR2 SNTAGT. For the CDR3, the DNA is TGTGCCAGCAGTGAATTTAAGATGGGGAAGGAGGCAGATACGCAGTATTTT. It specifies CASSEFKMGKEADTQYF.

A few counts support this clonotype. This beta chain is a stray sequence in a library constructed for alpha chains; its clone size is not meaningful. The rearrangement joins TRBV7-6 to TRBJ2-1; D may be TRBD1 (6 bases). The V and J ends lost 5 bases and 9 bases respectively, with 14 bases between them. This CDR3 has 13 amino acids. Germline CDR1 and CDR2: SGHVS and FNYEAQ. The CDR3 loop reads CASSQPVDSEQFF. CDR3 DNA: TGTGCCAGCAGCCAACCGGTGGACAGTGAGCAGTTCTTC.

In this sample, this clonotype turned up a few times. The library was built for alpha chains, so this beta chain is an off-target read and its size means little. The chain couples TRBV6-6 to TRBJ2-3, with TRBD2 as a possible D gene (6 bases). CDR3 length: 15 amino acids. Trimming stripped 2 bases from V and 0 bases from J, with 9 bases between. The V gene's germline CDR1 is MNHNY and CDR2 SVGAGI (reference sequence). The DNA of the CDR3 is TGTGCCAGCAGTTACGGGGGGACTAGCACAGATACGCAGTATTTT. This encodes CASSYGGTSTDTQYF.

As to this clonotype: This beta chain is a stray read from a library made for alpha chains; its abundance is not meaningful. The chain recombines TRBV25-1 with TRBJ2-5; D remains unclear. The CDR3 totals 15 residues. Germline CDR1 MGHDK, CDR2 SYGVNS. The V end lost 0 bases, the J end lost 1 base, and 9 bases lay between the germline ends. CDR3 sequence (DNA): TGTGCCAGCAGTGAATACGGTGGATCCCAAGAGACCCAGTACTTC. Translated: CASSEYGGSQETQYF.